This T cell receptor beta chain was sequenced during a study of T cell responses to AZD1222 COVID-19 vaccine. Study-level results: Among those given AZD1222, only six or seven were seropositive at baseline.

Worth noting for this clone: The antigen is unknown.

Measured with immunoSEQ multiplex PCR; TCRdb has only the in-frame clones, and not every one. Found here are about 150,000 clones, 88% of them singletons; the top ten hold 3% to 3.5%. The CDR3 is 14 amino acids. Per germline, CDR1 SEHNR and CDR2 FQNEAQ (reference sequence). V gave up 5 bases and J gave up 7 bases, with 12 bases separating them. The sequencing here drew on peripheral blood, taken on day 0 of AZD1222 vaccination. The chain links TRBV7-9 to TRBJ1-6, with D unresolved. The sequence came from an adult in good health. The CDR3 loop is CASSARVGNSPLHF. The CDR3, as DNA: TGTGCCAGCAGCGCCAGAGTAGGAAATTCACCCCTCCACTTT. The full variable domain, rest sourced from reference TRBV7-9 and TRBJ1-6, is DTGVSQNPRHKITKRGQNVTFRCDPISEHNRLYWYRQTLGQGPEFLTYFQNEAQLEKSRLLSDRFSAERPKGSFSTLEIQRTEQGDSAMYLCASSARVGNSPLHFGNGTRLTVT.